This T cell receptor (beta chain) came from a study of T cell repertoires in cytomegalovirus infection (dated by TCRdb to between 2018 and 2020). Concerning the study at large: Alongside well-studied HLA-B-restricted epitopes, the peptide stimulations were aimed at recently identified HLA-C-restricted CMV epitopes, whose presentation resists viral immunomodulation. Because public TCR beta signatures pointed to carriage of CMV infection together with the matching HLA type, the HLA type of each donor mattered for the analysis. Broad study findings and their caveats: The ex vivo response was dominated by HLA-C-restricted CMV-specific TCR beta clonotypes, and the single most frequent clonotype in two of eight donors was supplied by these HLA-C-restricted clonotypes. In both this cohort and an independent cohort of some 370 donors, the cumulative frequency of public TCR beta family members distinguished carriers of CMV infection plus the relevant HLA type.

About this clonotype itself: Its antigen is unknown. The input lacks base qualities; no much larger clone sits a single base away.

Sequenced on an Illumina HiSeq 1500. The raw public reads went through TCRdb reprocessing: fastp at Q25, MiXCR clone calling, in-frame beta chains kept. Records with the same CDR3 protein are collapsed into one entry carrying the most frequent genes and DNA. For this sample there are hundreds of thousands of distinct CDR3 sequences; approximately 42% appear just once. Of the sample, roughly two fifths is held by the ten largest clones. Taken from cysteine to phenylalanine, the CDR3 has 15 residues. Only the CDR3 region is kept as DNA, spanning 45 bases read in frame from base 1. Per the germline V gene (reference sequence), LNHDA is the CDR1 and SQIVND is the CDR2. V trim: 4 bases; J trim: 5 bases; unmatched bases: 8. The treatment or condition label, as the study defines it: in vitro stimulation with specific CMV peptide epitopes to enrich CMV-specific T cells.

The chain couples TRBV19 to TRBJ1-5; 7 central bases correspond to TRBD1. This receptor was obtained from a human donor in good health (CMV status not recorded). Some clones in this sample may be carry-over from other donors' samples. The specimen was cultured PBMCs, collected from culture after CMV antigen stimulation. Here is the DNA: TGTGCCAGTAGTAACCGACAGGGCCTGGATCAGCCCCAGCATTTT. This encodes CASSNRQGLDQPQHF.